This T cell receptor (beta chain) was profiled in a study of OX40 agonist ivuxolimab in advanced cancers. About the research overall: Two patients with cutaneous melanoma and one with hepatocellular carcinoma, three in total, showed partial responses.

With regard to this clone: Its antigen is currently unknown.

V was cut by 5 bases and J by 0 bases, with 26 bases left in between. The CDR3 covers 20 residues. CDR1 and CDR2 from the germline V gene are LNHNV and YYDKDF (reference sequence). Study-wide findings and caveats: There were, on average, more expanded clones in CD8+ T cells than in CD4+. Among the lowest peripheral clonal expansion occurred in 0.1-3.0 mg/kg partial responders.

Repertoires were generated with immunoSEQ multiplex PCR, while TCRdb's copy carries only in-frame clones and drops some. The sample lists approximately 40,000 clones; about 88% were seen once. The sample consisted of CD4+ or CD8+ T cells sorted from blood, taken in a trial of the OX40 agonist ivuxolimab. This TCR was sampled from an adult with an advanced solid tumor such as melanoma, head and neck, liver or kidney cancer. The chain links TRBV15 to TRBJ1-5, with D tentatively TRBD1 (5 bases). The CDR3 sequence: CATSDDAGPDLLYSNQPQHF. The CDR3 DNA reads as TGTGCCACCAGCGACGATGCGGGACCAGACCTCCTATATAGCAATCAGCCCCAGCATTTT.